This TCR beta chain was identified in a study of blood T cell repertoires in COVID-19. Clones were sequenced by immunoSEQ multiplex PCR, and TCRdb holds only the in-frame ones, with some missing. Of roughly 230,000 clones listed, 85% are singletons. The specimen was PBMCs or T cells enriched from blood (not recorded which). The receptor comes from a woman aged 45-65 years who had been exposed to COVID-19.

The CDR3 is CASSPQGPGSGNEKLFF. The CDR3 DNA reads TGTGCCAGCAGTCCTCAGGGTCCCGGCTCCGGCAATGAAAAACTGTTTTTT. The rearrangement uses TRBV28 and TRBJ1-4, with a tentative D call TRBD1 (5 bases). The V end was cut by 5 bases, the J end by 5 bases, with 21 bases between. Germline loops: CDR1 MDHEN, CDR2 SYDVKM. There are 17 residues in the CDR3.